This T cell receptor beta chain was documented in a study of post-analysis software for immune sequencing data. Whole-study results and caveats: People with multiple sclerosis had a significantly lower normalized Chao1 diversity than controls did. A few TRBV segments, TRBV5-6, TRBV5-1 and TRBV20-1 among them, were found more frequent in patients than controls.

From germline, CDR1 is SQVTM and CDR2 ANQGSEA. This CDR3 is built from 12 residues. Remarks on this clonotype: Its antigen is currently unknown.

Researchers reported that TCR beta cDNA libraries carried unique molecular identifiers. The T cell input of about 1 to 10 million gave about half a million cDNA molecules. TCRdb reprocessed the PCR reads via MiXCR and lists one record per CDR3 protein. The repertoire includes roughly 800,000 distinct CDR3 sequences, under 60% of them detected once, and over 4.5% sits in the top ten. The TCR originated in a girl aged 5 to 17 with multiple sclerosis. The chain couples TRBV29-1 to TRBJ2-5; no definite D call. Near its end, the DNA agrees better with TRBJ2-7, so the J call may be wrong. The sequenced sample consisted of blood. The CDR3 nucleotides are TGCAGCGTTGAAGGGGGAACCTACGAGCAGTACTTC. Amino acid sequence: CSVEGGTYEQYF.